A single sample is the source of the 4 T cell receptor beta chains below, sequenced in a study of blood T cell repertoires in COVID-19. Sequencing was performed with immunoSEQ multiplex PCR; in TCRdb, only in-frame clones are kept and a portion is missing. The table includes 100,000 to 150,000 clones, approximately 84% detected once. Source material: peripheral blood. These receptors were obtained from a woman of 80 years or more with acute or convalescent COVID-19.

The chain is built from TRBV13 and TRBJ2-1; 8 bases agree with TRBD2. Trimming took 3 bases from V and 9 from J; bases not matched to a gene: 7. The CDR3 covers 14 residues. Germline V gives CDR1 PRHDT, CDR2 FYEKMQ (reference sequence). CDR3 residues: CASSLPGGPGEQFF. CDR3 coding DNA: TGTGCCAGCAGCTTGCCGGGAGGGCCGGGTGAGCAGTTCTTC. The entire variable domain, with the rest obtained from reference TRBV13 and TRBJ2-1, is as follows: AAGVIQSPRHLIKEKRETATLKCYPIPRHDTVYWYQQGPGQDPQFLISFYEKMQSDKGSIPDRFSAQQFSDYHSELNMSSLELGDSALYFCASSLPGGPGEQFFGPGTRLTVL.

In its sample, this clone was seen once. The chain has TRBV5-1 and TRBJ2-2, with TRBD1 as a possible D gene (5 bases). The CDR3 has 15 residues. Germline V gene data show CDR1 as SGHRS and CDR2 as YFSETQ. V lost 2 bases, J lost 2 bases, and 10 bases lay in between. The CDR3 loop reads CASSFRQGNTGELFF. The DNA for the CDR3 is TGCGCCAGCAGCTTTCGCCAGGGTAACACCGGGGAGCTGTTTTTT. The whole variable domain, filled in from reference TRBV5-1 and TRBJ2-2, reads KAGVTQTPRYLIKTRGQQVTLSCSPISGHRSVSWYQQTPGQGLQFLFEYFSETQRNKGNFPGRFSGRQFSNSRSEMNVSTLELGDSALYLCASSFRQGNTGELFFGEGSRLTVL.

The V gene is TRBV3-1 (or the pseudogene TRBV3-2), the J gene TRBJ1-1; D possibly corresponds to TRBD1 (5 bases). The CDR3 is 11 residues long. The germline V and J ends were trimmed by 5 bases and 8 bases, with 9 bases remaining between them. The germline CDR1 and CDR2 sequences are LGHDT and YNNKEL (reference sequence). DNA for the CDR3: TGTGCCAGCAGCTCGCACAGGGAAGCTTTCTTT. Translating it yields CASSSHREAFF.

V gene TRBV7-2 combines with J gene TRBJ1-6, with 10 bases aligning to TRBD1. After removal of 6 bases from V and 6 bases from J, the junction contained 5 bases not matched to a gene. The germline gives CDR1 SGHTA, CDR2 FQGNSA. The CDR3 runs to 15 residues. As DNA, the CDR3 is TGTGCCAGCAGGCCGACAGGGGGCCCTAATTCACCCCTCCACTTT. It codes for CASRPTGGPNSPLHF.